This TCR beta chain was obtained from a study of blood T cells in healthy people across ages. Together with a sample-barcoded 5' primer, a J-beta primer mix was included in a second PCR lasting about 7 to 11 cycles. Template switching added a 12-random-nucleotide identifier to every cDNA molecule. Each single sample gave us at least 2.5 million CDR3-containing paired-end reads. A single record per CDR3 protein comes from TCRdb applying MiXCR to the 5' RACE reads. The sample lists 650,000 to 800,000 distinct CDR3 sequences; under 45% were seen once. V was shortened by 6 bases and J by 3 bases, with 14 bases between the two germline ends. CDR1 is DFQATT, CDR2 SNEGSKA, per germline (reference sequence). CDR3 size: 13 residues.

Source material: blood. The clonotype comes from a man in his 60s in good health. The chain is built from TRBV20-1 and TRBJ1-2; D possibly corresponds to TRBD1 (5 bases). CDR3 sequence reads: CSARDRRDYGYTF. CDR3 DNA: TGCAGTGCCCGGGACCGAAGGGACTATGGCTACACCTTC.